The 16 T cell receptor beta chains below come from one sample, sequenced in a study of shared clonotypes between healthy human individuals. Profiling relied on immunoSEQ multiplex PCR, and the TCRdb table lists in-frame clones only, not all of them. The sample has nearly 1,000,000 clones, approximately 76% seen once. The sequencing sample was made of memory CD4+ T cells sorted from blood. Stated subset: CD45RA-negative fraction. The source of these receptors is a man in his late teens or twenties in good health.

Notes on this clone: The sample holds other DNA sequences that translate to the same CDR3. This chain links TRBV4-3 with TRBJ2-6, with no clear D. Between the trimmed V and J ends, which lost 0 bases and 0 bases, there was a span of 3 bases. CDR1 and CDR2 (germline): LGHNA, YSLEER. The CDR3 totals 15 residues. CDR3 amino acids: CASSQEYSGANVLTF. The CDR3 DNA is TGCGCCAGCAGCCAAGAATACTCTGGGGCCAACGTCCTGACTTTC.

This chain joins TRBV13 and TRBJ2-5, with TRBD1 matching over 9 bases. CDR3 length: 15 residues. The V gene end was trimmed by 4 bases and the J gene end by 5 bases; junction bases not matched to a gene: 8. The germline CDR1 and CDR2 sequences are PRHDT and FYEKMQ (reference sequence). CDR3 in amino acids: CASSWGTGRRETQYF. The CDR3 DNA reads as TGTGCCAGCAGCTGGGGGACAGGGAGGAGGGAGACCCAGTACTTC.

This clone was observed at least ten times. Other DNA sequences from this sample encode an identical CDR3 as well. The chain employs TRBV11-2 and TRBJ1-1; the D is unclear. V shed 1 base and J shed 1 base, with 4 bases lying between them. The CDR3 spans 13 residues. Germline loops: CDR1 SGHAT, CDR2 FQNNGV. In DNA form, the CDR3 reads TGTGCCAGCAGCTTAGGCGGGAACACTGAAGCTTTCTTT. Protein: CASSLGGNTEAFF.

This clone was recorded once. It is likely a read error: a sequence one base away is far more abundant. Other DNA variants within this sample encode the same CDR3. CDR3 loop: CASSLVGYEQYF. The DNA for the CDR3 is TGTGCCAGCAGCTTAGTAGGGTACGAGCAGTACTTC. The rearrangement joins TRBV7-9 to TRBJ2-7, with D unresolved. V was cut by 1 base and J by 4 bases, with 5 bases left in between. The CDR3 is made up of 12 amino acids. Germline V lookup: CDR1 SEHNR, CDR2 FQNEAQ (reference sequence). Full variable domain (missing parts from reference TRBV7-9 and TRBJ2-7): DTGVSQNPRHKITKRGQNVTFRCDPISEHNRLYWYRQTLGQGPEFLTYFQNEAQLEKSRLLSDRFSAERPKGSFSTLEIQRTEQGDSAMYLCASSLVGYEQYFGPGTRLTVT.

This clone was seen only once. This rearrangement joins TRBV29-1 to TRBJ2-3; 9 positions agree with TRBD1. The germline gives CDR1 SQVTM, CDR2 ANQGSEA. The V segment lost 5 bases and the J segment 2 bases; nucleotides outside the gene matches: 5. The CDR3 length is 14 residues. In DNA, the CDR3 is TGCAGCGTTCGCGACAGGGGGACCACAGATACGCAGTATTTT. It codes for CSVRDRGTTDTQYF.

This clone was seen ten or more times. The chain couples TRBV28 to TRBJ1-5; 8 bases map to TRBD1. The CDR3 loop spans 15 amino acids. The ends lost 4 bases at V and 3 bases at J; junction bases unmatched: 5. CDR1 is MDHEN and CDR2 is SYDVKM in the germline V gene. DNA for the CDR3: TGTGCCAGCAGTTCCGGACAGGGTTTCAATCAGCCCCAGCATTTT. Amino acid sequence: CASSSGQGFNQPQHF. Looking up the rest from reference TRBV28 and TRBJ1-5 gives the full variable domain: DVKVTQSSRYLVKRTGEKVFLECVQDMDHENMFWYRQDPGLGLRLIYFSYDVKMKEKGDIPEGYSVSREKKERFSLILESASTNQTSMYLCASSSGQGFNQPQHFGDGTRLSIL.

This rearrangement joins TRBV18 to TRBJ2-1; no clear D. CDR1 KGHSH and CDR2 LQKENI come from the germline V gene. CDR3 size: 13 residues. The V and J ends lost 1 base and 5 bases respectively, with 6 bases between them. The CDR3 DNA reads as TGTGCCAGCTCACCACGAGGAGACAATGAGCAGTTCTTC. This codes for CASSPRGDNEQFF. The full variable domain, its missing parts supplied by reference TRBV18 and TRBJ2-1, is NAGVMQNPRHLVRRRGQEARLRCSPMKGHSHVYWYRQLPEEGLKFMVYLQKENIIDESGMPKERFSAEFPKEGPSILRIQQVVRGDSAAYFCASSPRGDNEQFFGPGTRLTVL.

CDR3 coding DNA: TGTGCCAGCAGACTCCTGGGGGGTGGTAACACTGAAGCTTTCTTT. It specifies CASRLLGGGNTEAFF. The chain employs TRBV27 and TRBJ1-1; D possibly corresponds to TRBD1 (5 bases). CDR3 length: 15 amino acids. CDR1 is MNHEY and CDR2 is SMNVEV in the germline V gene (reference sequence). Trimming cost V 6 bases and J 2 bases, with 16 bases left between them.

About this clone itself: Different DNA sequences within this sample yield the same CDR3. The J gene is TRBJ1-3, the V gene TRBV11-2; D may be TRBD1 (5 bases). Trimming left V 1 base short and J 4 bases short, with 8 bases between. Germline V gene data show CDR1 as SGHAT and CDR2 as FQNNGV. The length of the CDR3 is 14 residues. The CDR3 DNA reads as TGTGCCAGCAGCTTAGCCGGGGGAGGAAACACCATATATTTT. Protein product: CASSLAGGGNTIYF.

This rearrangement joins TRBV28 to TRBJ2-3; 7 positions match TRBD2. CDR3 size: 14 residues. The germline CDR1 and CDR2 sequences are MDHEN and SYDVKM. V was pared by 7 bases and J by 2 bases, with 6 bases of the junction left unmatched. This CDR3 is CASTGAGFTDTQYF. CDR3 coding DNA: TGTGCCAGCACCGGAGCGGGGTTCACAGATACGCAGTATTTT. Supplemented by reference TRBV28 and TRBJ2-3, the full variable domain reads DVKVTQSSRYLVKRTGEKVFLECVQDMDHENMFWYRQDPGLGLRLIYFSYDVKMKEKGDIPEGYSVSREKKERFSLILESASTNQTSMYLCASTGAGFTDTQYFGPGTRLTVL.

This chain links TRBV30 with TRBJ2-5, with 8 bases identical to TRBD2. This CDR3 is 14 amino acids long. Trimming removed 0 bases from V and 3 bases from J; junction bases left unmatched: 3. From germline, CDR1 is GTSNPN and CDR2 SVGIG (reference sequence). CDR3 coding DNA: TGTGCCTGGAGTGTGGTAGCGGGGAAAGAGACCCAGTACTTC. Amino acid sequence: CAWSVVAGKETQYF. Based on the CDR3 plus reference TRBV30 and TRBJ2-5, the full variable domain is SQTIHQWPATLVQPVGSPLSLECTVEGTSNPNLYWYRQAAGRGLQLLFYSVGIGQISSEVPQNLSASRPQDRQFILSSKKLLLSDSGFYLCAWSVVAGKETQYFGPGTRLLVL.

This clone has just a few counts. The chain is built from TRBV21-1 and TRBJ2-5; the table's TRBD2 call for D was not verified on the DNA. TRBV21-1 is a recognized pseudogene. CDR3 size: 15 residues. The CDR3 reads CASSGTDWYQETQYF. In DNA, the CDR3 is TGTGCCAGCAGCGGGACTGACTGGTACCAAGAGACCCAGTACTTC.

This chain links TRBV5-1 with TRBJ1-2, with a possible D match to TRBD1 (6 bases). Trimming pared 0 bases from V and 4 bases from J, leaving 19 bases between. Per the germline V gene, CDR1 is SGHRS and CDR2 is YFSETQ. The CDR3 covers 17 residues. This CDR3 is CASSLGVQGIFGYGYTF. CDR3 DNA sequence: TGCGCCAGCAGCTTGGGCGTACAGGGTATCTTCGGCTATGGCTACACCTTC.

The rearrangement uses TRBV5-1 and TRBJ1-5; D is possibly TRBD1 (6 bases). Germline values: CDR1 SGHRS, CDR2 YFSETQ. V gave up 4 bases and J gave up 7 bases, with 18 bases separating them. The CDR3 has 15 residues. DNA for the CDR3: TGCGCCAGCAGCCCAAACGGGGGGGCTGGGCAGCCCCAGCATTTT. As protein: CASSPNGGAGQPQHF. The entire variable domain, with the rest obtained from reference TRBV5-1 and TRBJ1-5, is as follows: KAGVTQTPRYLIKTRGQQVTLSCSPISGHRSVSWYQQTPGQGLQFLFEYFSETQRNKGNFPGRFSGRQFSNSRSEMNVSTLELGDSALYLCASSPNGGAGQPQHFGDGTRLSIL.

The CDR3 region is CASSQDGRMETQYF. CDR3 DNA: TGCGCCAGCAGCCAAGATGGCCGGATGGAGACCCAGTACTTC. This chain joins TRBV4-3 and TRBJ2-5; D gene ambiguous. The CDR3 is 14 amino acids. Germline V gives CDR1 LGHNA, CDR2 YSLEER. V lost 0 bases and J 5 bases, leaving 10 bases between the germline ends.

The gene calls are TRBV10-1 and TRBJ2-1, with 8 bases fitting TRBD2. The CDR3 is 13 amino acids. Unmatched junction bases numbered 5, after V lost 0 bases and J lost 13 bases. Germline CDR1 is WNHNN and CDR2 is SYGVQD (reference sequence). The CDR3 DNA follows: TGCGCCAGCAGTGAGTCCCTAGCGGGCCTCCAGTTCTTC. As protein: CASSESLAGLQFF.